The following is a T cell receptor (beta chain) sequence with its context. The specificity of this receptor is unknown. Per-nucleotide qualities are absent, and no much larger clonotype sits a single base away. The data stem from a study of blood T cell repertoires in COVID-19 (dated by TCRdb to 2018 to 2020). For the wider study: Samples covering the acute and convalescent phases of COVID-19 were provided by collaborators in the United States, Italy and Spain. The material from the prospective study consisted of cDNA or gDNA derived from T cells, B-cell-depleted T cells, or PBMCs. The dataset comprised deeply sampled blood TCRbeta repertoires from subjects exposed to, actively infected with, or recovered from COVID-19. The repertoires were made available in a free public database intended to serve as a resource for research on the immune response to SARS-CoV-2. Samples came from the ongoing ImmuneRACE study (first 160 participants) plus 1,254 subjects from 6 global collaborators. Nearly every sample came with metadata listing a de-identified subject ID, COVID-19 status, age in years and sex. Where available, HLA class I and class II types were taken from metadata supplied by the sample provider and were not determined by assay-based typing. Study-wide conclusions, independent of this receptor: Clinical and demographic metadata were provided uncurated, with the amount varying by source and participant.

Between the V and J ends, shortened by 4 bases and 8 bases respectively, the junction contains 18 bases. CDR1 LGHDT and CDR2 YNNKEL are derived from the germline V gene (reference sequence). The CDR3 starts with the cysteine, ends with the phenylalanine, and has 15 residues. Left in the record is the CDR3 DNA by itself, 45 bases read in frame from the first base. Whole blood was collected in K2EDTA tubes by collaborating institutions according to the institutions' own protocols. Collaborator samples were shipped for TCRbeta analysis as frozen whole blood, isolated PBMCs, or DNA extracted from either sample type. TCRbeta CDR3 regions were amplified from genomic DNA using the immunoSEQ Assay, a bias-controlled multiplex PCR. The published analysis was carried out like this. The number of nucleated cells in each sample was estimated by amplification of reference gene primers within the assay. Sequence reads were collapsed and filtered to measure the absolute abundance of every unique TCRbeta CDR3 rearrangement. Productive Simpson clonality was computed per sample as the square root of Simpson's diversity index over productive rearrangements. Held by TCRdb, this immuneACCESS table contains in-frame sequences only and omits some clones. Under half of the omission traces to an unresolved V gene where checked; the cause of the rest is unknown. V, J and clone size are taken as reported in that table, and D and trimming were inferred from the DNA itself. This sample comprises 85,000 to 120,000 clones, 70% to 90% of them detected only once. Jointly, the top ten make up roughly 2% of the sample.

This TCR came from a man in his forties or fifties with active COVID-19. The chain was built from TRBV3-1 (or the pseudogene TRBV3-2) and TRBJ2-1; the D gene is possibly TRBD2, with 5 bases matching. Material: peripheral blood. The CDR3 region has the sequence CASSLRGSRGHEQFF. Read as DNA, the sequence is TGTGCCAGCAGCCTACGTGGCAGTCGGGGTCATGAGCAGTTCTTC.